The rows below give T cell receptor beta chains drawn from one sample of a study of blood T cell repertoires in COVID-19. Generated by immunoSEQ multiplex PCR, the TCRdb table keeps only in-frame clones and is missing some. The repertoire holds approximately 260,000 clones, under 95% seen once, with approximately 2% in the top ten. Sequenced sample: PBMCs or T cells enriched from blood (not recorded which). The receptors derive from a woman younger than 30 who had recovered from COVID-19. The CDR3 runs from the conserved cysteine through the conserved F or W. D genes are given only for firm matches. Only part of the rows carry a size: once, few, many, or a class if the clone is expanded.

>15|-|TRBD2|TRBJ2-1|TRBV5-6
TGTGCCAGCAGCTTGCCGGGACTAGCTCTAGCGGAGCAGTTCTTC
CASSLPGLALAEQFF
>16|-|-|TRBJ1-1|TRBV5-4
TGTGCCAGCAGCTTGCCCGGAACCAGGGCGCCGACTGAAGCTTTCTTT
CASSLPGTRAPTEAFF
>15|once|-|TRBJ2-4|TRBV6-2/TRBV6-3
TGTGCCAGCAGTTTACTCGGGCGGGTACAAAACATTCAGTACTTC
CASSLLGRVQNIQYF
>15|-|TRBD1|TRBJ1-1|TRBV5-1
TGCGCCAGCAGCCTAGGGACAGCCACGGACACTGAAGCTTTCTTT
CASSLGTATDTEAFF
>15|-|-|TRBJ1-1|TRBV9
TGTGCCAGCAGCCGGACAGCACTTATCGCCACTGAAGCTTTCTTT
CASSRTALIATEAFF
>16|-|TRBD1|TRBJ1-1|TRBV25-1
TGTGCCAGCAGTCTTGGGACAGGGGGTATGGGAACTGAAGCTTTCTTT
CASSLGTGGMGTEAFF
>14|-|-|TRBJ1-3|TRBV18
TGTGCCAGCTCACAACTGCAATCTGGAAACACCATATATTTT
CASSQLQSGNTIYF
>13|-|-|TRBJ2-5|TRBV5-6
TGTGCCAGCAGCTTGTTTGTTGGCGGGACCCAGTACTTC
CASSLFVGGTQYF
>15|-|TRBD1|TRBJ1-1|TRBV6-5
TGTGCCAGCAGTTTGCCCGGGACAGGGGTAGCTGAAGCTTTCTTT
CASSLPGTGVAEAFF
>16|-|-|TRBJ2-2|TRBV5-1
TGCGCCAGCAGCTTGGTTGCGGGGGCAGCGGCCGGGGAGCTGTTTTTT
CASSLVAGAAAGELFF
>15|once|TRBD2|TRBJ2-3|TRBV10-3
TGTGCCATCAGTGGGACTAGCGGGGGAACAGATACGCAGTATTTT
CAISGTSGGTDTQYF
>13|-|-|TRBJ2-7|TRBV28
TGTGCCATCAAGGGAGACAACTCCTACGAGCAGTACTTC
CAIKGDNSYEQYF
>15|-|TRBD2|TRBJ2-7|TRBV7-9
TGTGCCAGCAGCTCCCCGGTAGCGGGGGGGTACGAGCAGTACTTC
CASSSPVAGGYEQYF
>14|once|-|TRBJ2-2|TRBV7-3
TGTGCCAGCAGCAACCAGGGGTCCACCGGGGAGCTGTTTTTT
CASSNQGSTGELFF
>13|-|-|TRBJ2-7|TRBV12-3/TRBV12-4
TGTGCCAGCAGTTTAGACAGGGTCGGGGAGCAGTACTTC
CASSLDRVGEQYF
>17|-|TRBD2|TRBJ2-5|TRBV5-5
TGTGCCAGCAGCCAACCCGGCGGGAGGGGACTATTGGAGACCCAGTACTTC
CASSQPGGRGLLETQYF
>14|-|-|TRBJ2-1|TRBV18
TGTGCCAGCTCACGGGCAGGGGTTGGCAATGAGCAGTTCTTC
CASSRAGVGNEQFF
>18|-|TRBD2|TRBJ2-2|TRBV6-2/TRBV6-3
TGTGCCAGCAGCCCCGGGATGCGGGGGGGCCCGGGCACCGGGGAGCTGTTTTTT
CASSPGMRGGPGTGELFF
>15|-|-|TRBJ2-5|TRBV6-6
TGTGCCAGCAGTGTCGTCGGACAGACAACTGGGACCCAGTACTTC
CASSVVGQTTGTQYF
>14|-|TRBD1|TRBJ1-4|TRBV28
TGTGCCAGCAGTTTTGTCCAGGGGGTAGAAAAACTGTTTTTT
CASSFVQGVEKLFF
>13|-|-|TRBJ1-5|TRBV19
TGTGCCAGTAGTATAGTAATCAATCAGCCCCAGCATTTT
CASSIVINQPQHF
>15|once|TRBD1|TRBJ1-1|TRBV5-1
TGCGCCAGCAGCTGGGGACAGCCGGCTCGCACTGAAGCTTTCTTT
CASSWGQPARTEAFF
>14|once|TRBD2|TRBJ2-7|TRBV7-2
TGTGCCAGCAGCTTGGGACTAGCGGACTACGAGCAGTACTTC
CASSLGLADYEQYF
>15|-|TRBD2|TRBJ2-3|TRBV7-2
TGTGCCAGCAGCTTAACGGGGGGAGGCCAAGATACGCAGTATTTT
CASSLTGGGQDTQYF
>14|-|-|TRBJ2-3|TRBV18
TGTGCCAGCTCACCTACACGAAGCACAGATACGCAGTATTTT
CASSPTRSTDTQYF
>15|-|-|TRBJ1-3|TRBV5-1
TGCGCCAGCAGCTTGGCCCCACAGGGTGGAAACACCATATATTTT
CASSLAPQGGNTIYF